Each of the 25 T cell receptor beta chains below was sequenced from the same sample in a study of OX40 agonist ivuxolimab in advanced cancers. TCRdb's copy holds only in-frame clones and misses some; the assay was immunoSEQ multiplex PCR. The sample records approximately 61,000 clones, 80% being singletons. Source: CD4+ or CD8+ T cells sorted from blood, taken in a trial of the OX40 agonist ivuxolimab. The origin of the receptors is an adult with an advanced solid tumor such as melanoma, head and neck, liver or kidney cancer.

This chain's CDR3 is CAWSVGTGLGYNEQFF. In DNA, the CDR3 is TGTGCCTGGAGTGTTGGTACGGGGCTTGGCTACAATGAGCAGTTCTTC. This rearrangement joins TRBV30 to TRBJ2-1, with D tentatively TRBD1 or TRBD2 (5 bases each). Germline CDR1 and CDR2: GTSNPN and SVGIG (reference sequence). The ends were cut back, 0 bases at V and 3 bases at J, with 15 bases in the middle. CDR3 length: 16 amino acids. The entire variable domain, with the rest obtained from reference TRBV30 and TRBJ2-1, is as follows: SQTIHQWPATLVQPVGSPLSLECTVEGTSNPNLYWYRQAAGRGLQLLFYSVGIGQISSEVPQNLSASRPQDRQFILSSKKLLLSDSGFYLCAWSVGTGLGYNEQFFGPGTRLTVL.

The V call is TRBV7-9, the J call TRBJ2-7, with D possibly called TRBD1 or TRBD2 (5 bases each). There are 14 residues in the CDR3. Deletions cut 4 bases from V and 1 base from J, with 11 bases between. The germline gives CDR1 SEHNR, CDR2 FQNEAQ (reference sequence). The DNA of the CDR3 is TGTGCCAGCAGCTGGATGGGGGATTCCTACGAGCAGTACTTC. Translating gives CASSWMGDSYEQYF.

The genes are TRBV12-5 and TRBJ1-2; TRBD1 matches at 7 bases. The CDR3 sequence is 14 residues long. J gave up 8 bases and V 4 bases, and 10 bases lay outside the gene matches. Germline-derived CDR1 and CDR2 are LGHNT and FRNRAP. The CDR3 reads CASGSSTGEEGYTF. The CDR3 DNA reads TGTGCTAGTGGTTCCTCAACAGGGGAAGAGGGCTACACCTTC.

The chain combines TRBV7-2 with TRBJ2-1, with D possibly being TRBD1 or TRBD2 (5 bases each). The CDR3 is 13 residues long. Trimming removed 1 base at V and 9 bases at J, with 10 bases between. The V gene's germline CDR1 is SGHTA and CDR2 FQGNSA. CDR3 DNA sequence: TGTGCCAGCAGCTTAGGAGGGACGACTGAGCAGTTCTTC. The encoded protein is CASSLGGTTEQFF. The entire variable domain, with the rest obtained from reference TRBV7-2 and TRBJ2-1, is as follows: GAGVSQSPSNKVTEKGKDVELRCDPISGHTALYWYRQSLGQGLEFLIYFQGNSAPDKSGLPSDRFSAERTGGSVSTLTIQRTQQEDSAVYLCASSLGGTTEQFFGPGTRLTVL.

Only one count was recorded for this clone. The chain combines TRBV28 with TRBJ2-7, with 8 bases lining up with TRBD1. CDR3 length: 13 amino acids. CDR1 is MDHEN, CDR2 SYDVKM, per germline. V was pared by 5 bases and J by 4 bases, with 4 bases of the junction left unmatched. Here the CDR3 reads CASSPGGAYEQYF. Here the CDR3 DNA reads TGTGCCAGCAGTCCAGGGGGCGCGTACGAGCAGTACTTC.

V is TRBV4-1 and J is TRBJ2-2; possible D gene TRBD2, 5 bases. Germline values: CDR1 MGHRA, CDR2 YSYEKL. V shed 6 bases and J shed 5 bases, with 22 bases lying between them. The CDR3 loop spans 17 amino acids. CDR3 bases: TGCGCCAGCAGTTACGGGTATACACGGAGGTTAACCGGGGAGCTGTTTTTT. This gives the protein CASSYGYTRRLTGELFF.

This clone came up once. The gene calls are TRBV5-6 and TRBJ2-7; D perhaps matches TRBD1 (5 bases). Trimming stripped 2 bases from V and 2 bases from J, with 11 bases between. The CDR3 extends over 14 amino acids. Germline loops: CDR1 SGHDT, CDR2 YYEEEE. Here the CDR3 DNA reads TGTGCCAGCAGCTTCTTGCAGGGTACCTACGAGCAGTACTTC. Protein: CASSFLQGTYEQYF.

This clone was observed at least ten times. CDR3 DNA sequence: TGCGCCAGCAGCCAAGAGCCAGCCCATCAGCCCCAGCATTTT. Protein product: CASSQEPAHQPQHF. The chain combines TRBV4-1 with TRBJ1-5; D is uncertain. Trimming pared 0 bases from V and 5 bases from J, leaving 8 bases between. Germline CDR1 is MGHRA and CDR2 is YSYEKL. This CDR3 spans 14 amino acids.

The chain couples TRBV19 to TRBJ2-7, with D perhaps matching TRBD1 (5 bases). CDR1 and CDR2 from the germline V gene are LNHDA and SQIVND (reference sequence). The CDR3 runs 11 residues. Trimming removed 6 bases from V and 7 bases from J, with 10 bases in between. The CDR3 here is CASRGVGEQYF. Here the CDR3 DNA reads TGTGCCAGTAGAGGGGTAGGAGAGCAGTACTTC.

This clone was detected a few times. DNA of the CDR3: TGTGCCAGCAGCTTAGATGGGACAGGGGTTTATGGCTACACCTTC. It codes for CASSLDGTGVYGYTF. The V gene is TRBV7-9, the J gene TRBJ1-2; TRBD1 agrees at 10 bases. The CDR3 is 15 amino acids. Trimming removed 1 base from V and 5 bases from J; junction bases left unmatched: 4. CDR1 SEHNR and CDR2 FQNEAQ come from the germline V gene (reference sequence). Full variable domain (remainder filled in from reference TRBV7-9 and TRBJ1-2): DTGVSQNPRHKITKRGQNVTFRCDPISEHNRLYWYRQTLGQGPEFLTYFQNEAQLEKSRLLSDRFSAERPKGSFSTLEIQRTEQGDSAMYLCASSLDGTGVYGYTFGSGTRLTVV.

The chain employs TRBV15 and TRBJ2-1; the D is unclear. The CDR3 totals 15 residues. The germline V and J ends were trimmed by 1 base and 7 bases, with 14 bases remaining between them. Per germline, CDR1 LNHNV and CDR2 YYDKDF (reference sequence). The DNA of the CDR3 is TGTGCCACCAGCAGAGGCGCCAGCTTCGGGAATGAGCAGTTCTTC. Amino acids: CATSRGASFGNEQFF.

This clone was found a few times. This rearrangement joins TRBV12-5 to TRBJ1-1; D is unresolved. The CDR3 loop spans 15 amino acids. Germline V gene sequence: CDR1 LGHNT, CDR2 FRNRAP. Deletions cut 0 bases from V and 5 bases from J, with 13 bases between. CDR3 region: CASGLVSGRNTEAFF. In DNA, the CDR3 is TGTGCTAGTGGTTTGGTTAGTGGGCGGAATACTGAAGCTTTCTTT.

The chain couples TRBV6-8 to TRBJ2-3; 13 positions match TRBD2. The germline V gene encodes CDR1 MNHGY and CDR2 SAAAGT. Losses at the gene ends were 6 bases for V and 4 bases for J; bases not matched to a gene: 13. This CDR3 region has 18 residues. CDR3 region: CASSPRGTSGDWADTQYF. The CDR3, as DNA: TGTGCCAGCAGCCCCCGGGGGACTAGCGGGGATTGGGCAGATACGCAGTATTTT.

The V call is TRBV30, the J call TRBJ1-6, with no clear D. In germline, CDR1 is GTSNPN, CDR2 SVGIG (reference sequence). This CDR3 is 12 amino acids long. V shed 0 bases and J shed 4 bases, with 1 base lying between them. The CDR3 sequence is CAWSVYNSPLHF. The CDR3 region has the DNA TGTGCCTGGAGTGTGTATAATTCACCCCTCCACTTT.

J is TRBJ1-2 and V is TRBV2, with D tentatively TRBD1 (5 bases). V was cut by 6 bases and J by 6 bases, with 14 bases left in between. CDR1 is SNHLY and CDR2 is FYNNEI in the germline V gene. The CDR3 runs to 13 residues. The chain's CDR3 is CASRHPGSDGYTF. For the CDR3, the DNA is TGTGCCAGCAGGCATCCAGGGTCTGATGGCTACACCTTC.

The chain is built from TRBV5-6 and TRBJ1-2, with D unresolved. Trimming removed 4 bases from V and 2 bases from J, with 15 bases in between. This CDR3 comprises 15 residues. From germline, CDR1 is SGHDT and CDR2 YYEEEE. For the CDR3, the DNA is TGTGCCAGCAGCCCATTCAGTCTACTCAACTATGGCTACACCTTC. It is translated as CASSPFSLLNYGYTF.

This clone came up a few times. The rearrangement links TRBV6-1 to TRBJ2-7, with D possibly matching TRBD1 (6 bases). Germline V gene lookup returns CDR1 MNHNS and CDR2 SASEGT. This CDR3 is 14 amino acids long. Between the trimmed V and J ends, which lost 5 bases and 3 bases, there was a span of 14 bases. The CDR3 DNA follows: TGTGCCAGCAGTCAATCAGGACAGATCTACGAGCAGTACTTC. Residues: CASSQSGQIYEQYF.

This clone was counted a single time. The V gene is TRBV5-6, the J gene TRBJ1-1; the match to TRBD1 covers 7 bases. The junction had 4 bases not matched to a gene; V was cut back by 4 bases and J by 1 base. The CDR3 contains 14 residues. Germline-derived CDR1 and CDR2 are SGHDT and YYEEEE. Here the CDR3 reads CASSGNRGNTEAFF. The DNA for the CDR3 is TGTGCCAGCAGCGGAAACAGGGGGAACACTGAAGCTTTCTTT.

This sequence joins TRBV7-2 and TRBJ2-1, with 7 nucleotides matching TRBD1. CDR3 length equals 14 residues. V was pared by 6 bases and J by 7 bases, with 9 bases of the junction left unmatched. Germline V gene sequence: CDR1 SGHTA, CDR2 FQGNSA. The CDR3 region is CASRSNRGGNEQFF. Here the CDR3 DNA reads TGTGCCAGCAGGAGTAACAGGGGCGGGAATGAGCAGTTCTTC. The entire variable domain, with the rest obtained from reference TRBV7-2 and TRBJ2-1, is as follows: GAGVSQSPSNKVTEKGKDVELRCDPISGHTALYWYRQSLGQGLEFLIYFQGNSAPDKSGLPSDRFSAERTGGSVSTLTIQRTQQEDSAVYLCASRSNRGGNEQFFGPGTRLTVL.

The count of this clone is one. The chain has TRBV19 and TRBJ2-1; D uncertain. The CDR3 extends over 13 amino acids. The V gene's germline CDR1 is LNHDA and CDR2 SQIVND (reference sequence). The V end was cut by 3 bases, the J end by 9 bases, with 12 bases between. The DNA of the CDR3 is TGTGCCAGTAGTATTGTTAGGGCAGGTGAGCAGTTCTTC. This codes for CASSIVRAGEQFF.

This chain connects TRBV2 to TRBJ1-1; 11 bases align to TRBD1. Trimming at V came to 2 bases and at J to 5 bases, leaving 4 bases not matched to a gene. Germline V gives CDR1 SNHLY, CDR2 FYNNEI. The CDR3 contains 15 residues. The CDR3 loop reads CASSEFGQGATEAFF. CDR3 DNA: TGTGCCAGCAGTGAATTCGGACAGGGGGCAACTGAAGCTTTCTTT. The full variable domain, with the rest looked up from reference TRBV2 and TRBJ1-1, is EPEVTQTPSHQVTQMGQEVILRCVPISNHLYFYWYRQILGQKVEFLVSFYNNEISEKSEIFDDQFSVERPDGSNFTLKIRSTKLEDSAMYFCASSEFGQGATEAFFGQGTRLTVV.

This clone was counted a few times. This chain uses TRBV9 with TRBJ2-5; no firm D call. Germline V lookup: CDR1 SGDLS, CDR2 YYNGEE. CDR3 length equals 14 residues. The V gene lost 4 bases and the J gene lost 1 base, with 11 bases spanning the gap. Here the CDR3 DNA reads TGTGCCAGCAGCTTAGGGTCCGCCCAAGAGACCCAGTACTTC. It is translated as CASSLGSAQETQYF.

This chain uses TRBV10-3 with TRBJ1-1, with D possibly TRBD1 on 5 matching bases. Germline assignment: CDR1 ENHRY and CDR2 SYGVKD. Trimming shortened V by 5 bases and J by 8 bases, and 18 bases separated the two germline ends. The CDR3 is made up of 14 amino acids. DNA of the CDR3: TGTGCCATCAGTCCCCGAACAACAGGAACCGAAGCTTTCTTT. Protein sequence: CAISPRTTGTEAFF.

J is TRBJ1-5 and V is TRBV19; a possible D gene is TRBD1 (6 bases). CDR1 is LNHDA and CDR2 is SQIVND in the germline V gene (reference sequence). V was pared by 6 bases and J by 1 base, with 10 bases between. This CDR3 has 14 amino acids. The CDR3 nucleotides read TGTGCCAGTAGCTTAGACAGGAGCAATCAGCCCCAGCATTTT. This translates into CASSLDRSNQPQHF.

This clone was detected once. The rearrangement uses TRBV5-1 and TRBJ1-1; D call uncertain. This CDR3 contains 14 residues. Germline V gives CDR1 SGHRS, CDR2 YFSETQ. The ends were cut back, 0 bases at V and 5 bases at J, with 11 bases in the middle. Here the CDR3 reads CASSLGVRRTEAFF. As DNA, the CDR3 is TGCGCCAGCAGCTTGGGTGTTCGGAGGACTGAAGCTTTCTTT.